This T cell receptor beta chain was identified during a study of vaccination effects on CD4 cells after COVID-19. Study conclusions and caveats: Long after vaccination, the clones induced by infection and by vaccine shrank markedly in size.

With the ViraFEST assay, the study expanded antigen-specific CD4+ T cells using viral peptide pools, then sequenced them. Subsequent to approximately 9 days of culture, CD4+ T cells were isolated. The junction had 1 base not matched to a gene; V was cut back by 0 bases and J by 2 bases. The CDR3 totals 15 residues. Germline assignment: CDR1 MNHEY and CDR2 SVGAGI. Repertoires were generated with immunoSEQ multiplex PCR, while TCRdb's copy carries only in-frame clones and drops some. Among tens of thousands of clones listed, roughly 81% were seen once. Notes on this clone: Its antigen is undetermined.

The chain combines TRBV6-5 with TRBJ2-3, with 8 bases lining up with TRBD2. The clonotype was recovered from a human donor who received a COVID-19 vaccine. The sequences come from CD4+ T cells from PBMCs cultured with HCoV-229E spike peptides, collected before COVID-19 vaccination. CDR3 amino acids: CASSYSRGATDTQYF. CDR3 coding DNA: TGTGCCAGCAGTTACTCGCGGGGGGCCACAGATACGCAGTATTTT.